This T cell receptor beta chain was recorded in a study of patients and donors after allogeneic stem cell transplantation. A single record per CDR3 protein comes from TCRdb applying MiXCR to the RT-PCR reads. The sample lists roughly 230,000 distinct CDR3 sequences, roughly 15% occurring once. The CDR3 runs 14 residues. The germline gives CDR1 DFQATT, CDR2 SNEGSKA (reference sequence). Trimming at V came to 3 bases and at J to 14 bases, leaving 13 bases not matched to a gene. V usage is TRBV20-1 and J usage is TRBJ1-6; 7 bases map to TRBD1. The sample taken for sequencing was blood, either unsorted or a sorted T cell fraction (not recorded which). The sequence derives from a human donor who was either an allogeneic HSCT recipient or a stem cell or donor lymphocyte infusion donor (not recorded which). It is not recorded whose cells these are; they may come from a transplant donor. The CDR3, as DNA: TGCAGTGCTAGCCTATCGACAGGGACTCTTGCCCTCCACTTT. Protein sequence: CSASLSTGTLALHF.